A selection of T cell receptor beta chains follows, all from one sample in a study of cytomegalovirus exposure and HLA in healthy donors. The method was immunoSEQ multiplex PCR; TCRdb's version includes in-frame clones alone and lacks a portion of them. The sample gives fewer than 200,000 clones, 80% to 90% of which show up once; 2% to 2.5% is in the top ten. Sequences were obtained from PBMCs. These receptors were obtained from a man between 18 and 29 years old in good health and CMV-seropositive. Each CDR3 is given with its conserved first and last residue. D genes are given only for firm matches. Clone size, where shown, is once, few, many, or a class for clones that have expanded.

v_gene,j_gene,d_gene,abundance,CDR3nt,CDR3aa
TRBV4-3,TRBJ1-2,.,.,TGCGCCAGCAGCCAAGACGAGGTCTATGGCTACACCTTC,CASSQDEVYGYTF
TRBV7-9,TRBJ1-3,.,.,TGTGCCAGCAGCTTCCCAGGGGCTGGAAACACCATATATTTT,CASSFPGAGNTIYF
TRBV7-9,TRBJ2-5,TRBD2,.,TGTGCCAGCAGCCCCCCGGGGGGAGGGGCCCAAGAGACCCAGTACTTC,CASSPPGGGAQETQYF
TRBV7-9,TRBJ2-2,TRBD1,.,TGTGCCAGCAGCCCCCAGGGGGCGCATGTCGGGGAGCTGTTTTTT,CASSPQGAHVGELFF
TRBV5-5,TRBJ1-2,.,.,TGTGCCAGCAGCTTTAGTGGTGGCTACACCTTC,CASSFSGGYTF
TRBV5-6,TRBJ2-4,TRBD1,.,TGTGCCAGCTCGGACAGGGGGCTGACGAACAGTCAGTACTTC,CASSDRGLTNSQYF
TRBV5-4,TRBJ1-1,TRBD1,.,TGTGCCAGCAGCTCCCCCCCCACAGGGGCCAACACTGAAGCTTTCTTT,CASSSPPTGANTEAFF
TRBV12-5,TRBJ1-2,TRBD1,once,TGTGCTAGTGGTTTGGTAGCACAGGGGCCTTATGGCTACACCTTC,CASGLVAQGPYGYTF
TRBV19,TRBJ1-1,.,.,TGTGCCAGTAGTATACAGGGGCAGCACGCTGAAGCTTTCTTT,CASSIQGQHAEAFF
TRBV6-5,TRBJ2-2,TRBD1,.,TGTGCCAGCAGTAACAGGGGGGTCGGCGGGGAGCTGTTTTTT,CASSNRGVGGELFF
TRBV6-5,TRBJ2-7,TRBD2,.,TGTGCCAGCAGTTACAGGAGCGGGGGAGAATACGAGCAGTACTTC,CASSYRSGGEYEQYF
TRBV6-5,TRBJ1-2,.,.,TGTGCCAGCAGGTCCCCCGCGCAGGGGTACTACACCTTC,CASRSPAQGYYTF
TRBV6-4,TRBJ1-4,.,once,TGTGCCAGCAGTGACTGGGCCTGGATGGCAACTAATGAAAAACTGTTTTTT,CASSDWAWMATNEKLFF
TRBV11-1,TRBJ2-7,.,.,TGTGCCAGCAGCCGGGGTTTGTATGGCGAGCAGTACTTC,CASSRGLYGEQYF
TRBV9,TRBJ2-7,.,.,TGTGCCAGCAGCGTAGATAACTCCCCCTACGAGCAGTACTTC,CASSVDNSPYEQYF
TRBV6-6,TRBJ1-1,TRBD1,.,TGTGCCAGCACCCAGGGGGTAAACACTGAAGCTTTCTTT,CASTQGVNTEAFF
TRBV6-1,TRBJ2-2,.,.,TGTGCCAGCAGTGCCCAGGGGGGGAACACCGGGGAGCTGTTTTTT,CASSAQGGNTGELFF
TRBV6-1,TRBJ1-3,.,.,TGTGCCAGCAGTGTAGATGTCGGCTCTGGAAACACCATATATTTT,CASSVDVGSGNTIYF
TRBV4-3,TRBJ2-2,.,.,TGCGCCAGCAGCCAATTTTACCACGGGACTCCCGGGGAGCTGTTTTTT,CASSQFYHGTPGELFF
TRBV5-1,TRBJ2-5,.,.,TGCGCCAGCAGCTTGGTGGACTTTCAAGAGACCCAGTACTTC,CASSLVDFQETQYF
TRBV10-3,TRBJ1-5,TRBD1,.,TGTGCCATCAGTGAGGACAGGGTGAATCAGCCCCAGCATTTT,CAISEDRVNQPQHF
TRBV6-5,TRBJ1-3,.,.,TGTGCCAGCAGTTCGCCAACAGGTTCTGGAAACACCATATATTTT,CASSSPTGSGNTIYF
TRBV7-2,TRBJ2-2,TRBD2,.,TGTGCCAGCAGCTTTCCTAGCGGGGGGGCCAACACCGGGGAGCTGTTTTTT,CASSFPSGGANTGELFF
TRBV29-1,TRBJ1-1,TRBD1,.,TGCAGCGGACTACAGGGGTTGAGCACTGAAGCTTTCTTT,CSGLQGLSTEAFF
TRBV7-3,TRBJ2-6,.,.,TGTGCCAGCAGCTTAACGGCGGAGGGCCCAACTTATGGGGCCAACGGCCTGACTTTC,CASSLTAEGPTYGANGLTF
TRBV7-2,TRBJ2-7,TRBD2,once,TGTGCCAGCAGCGCAAGACTAGCGGGGGCCTACGAGCAGTACTTC,CASSARLAGAYEQYF
TRBV6-5,TRBJ2-2,TRBD1,.,TGTGCCAGCAGTTACTCGGGGACAGGGGGCTCGGAGCTGTTTTTT,CASSYSGTGGSELFF
TRBV9,TRBJ2-5,.,.,TGTGCCAGCAGTCGCGCCACCCCGGGTGTGGAAGAGACCCAGTACTTC,CASSRATPGVEETQYF
TRBV6-5,TRBJ1-5,.,few,TGTGCCAGCAGTTCCGAGCCGAATCAGCCCCAGCATTTT,CASSSEPNQPQHF
TRBV4-1,TRBJ1-6,TRBD1,once,TGCGCCAGCAGCCCAGGGGCAGGGGGTTTTACCTATAATTCACCCCTCCACTTT,CASSPGAGGFTYNSPLHF
TRBV11-2,TRBJ2-7,.,.,TGTGCCAGCAGCTTAGTCCAGGGTTCGTACGAGCAGTACTTC,CASSLVQGSYEQYF
TRBV29-1,TRBJ1-1,TRBD1,.,TGCAGCGTTGCCTGGGACAGGGTAGAAGCTTTCTTT,CSVAWDRVEAFF
TRBV6-6,TRBJ2-7,.,.,TGTGCCAGCACCGAGCAGGGCGAGCAGTACTTC,CASTEQGEQYF
TRBV21-1,TRBJ2-1,.,.,TGTGCCAGCAGCAAAACCGGGACTAGCGGGAACAATGAGCAGTTCTTC,CASSKTGTSGNNEQFF
TRBV7-9,TRBJ2-5,TRBD2,once,TGTGCCAGCAGCTTGATAGCGGGGGGGCCGGGAGAGACCCAGTACTTC,CASSLIAGGPGETQYF
TRBV29-1,TRBJ1-2,.,once,TGCAGCGTTGATACAGGCAGTTATGGCTACACCTTC,CSVDTGSYGYTF
TRBV7-3,TRBJ2-2,.,.,TGTGCCAGCAGCTCTACAGGTTCGAACACCGGGGAGCTGTTTTTT,CASSSTGSNTGELFF
TRBV7-3,TRBJ1-1,TRBD1,.,TGTGCCAGCAGGTCGACAGGGACGAACACTGAAGCTTTCTTT,CASRSTGTNTEAFF
TRBV5-4,TRBJ2-3,TRBD1,.,TGTGCCAGCAGTCAAACAGGGGGCGTCACAGATACGCAGTATTTT,CASSQTGGVTDTQYF
TRBV2,TRBJ2-5,.,.,TGTGCCAGCGGAGAGGGTAGCGCGGAGACCCAGTACTTC,CASGEGSAETQYF
TRBV5-1,TRBJ2-3,.,.,TGCGCCAGCAGCCCTGGTACTGGGGGGGCTGGAGATACGCAGTATTTT,CASSPGTGGAGDTQYF
TRBV11-3,TRBJ2-1,.,.,TGTGCCAGCAGCTCGGCTTACCCCGACAATGCGCAGTTCTTC,CASSSAYPDNAQFF
TRBV27,TRBJ2-7,TRBD1,few,TGTGCCAGCAGTTTAACCCCGGACAGGGACGAGCAGTACTTC,CASSLTPDRDEQYF
TRBV30,TRBJ2-3,.,.,TGTGCCTCCCTAGGGGTCGGGACAGATACGCAGTATTTT,CASLGVGTDTQYF
TRBV5-6,TRBJ1-1,.,.,TGTGCCAGCAGCTTGTGGAACGGAGGGGCTTTCTTT,CASSLWNGGAFF
TRBV7-9,TRBJ2-7,.,once,TGTGCCAGCAGCTTGGGTGGGACTGGAGTCTACGAGCAGTACTTC,CASSLGGTGVYEQYF
TRBV7-2,TRBJ1-1,.,.,TGTGCCAGCAGAGGACGACAGTCTATAACTGAAGCTTTCTTT,CASRGRQSITEAFF
TRBV5-4,TRBJ2-2,.,.,TGTGCCAGCAGTATTGGACAGAGCATCTTACGTACCGGGGAGCTGTTTTTT,CASSIGQSILRTGELFF